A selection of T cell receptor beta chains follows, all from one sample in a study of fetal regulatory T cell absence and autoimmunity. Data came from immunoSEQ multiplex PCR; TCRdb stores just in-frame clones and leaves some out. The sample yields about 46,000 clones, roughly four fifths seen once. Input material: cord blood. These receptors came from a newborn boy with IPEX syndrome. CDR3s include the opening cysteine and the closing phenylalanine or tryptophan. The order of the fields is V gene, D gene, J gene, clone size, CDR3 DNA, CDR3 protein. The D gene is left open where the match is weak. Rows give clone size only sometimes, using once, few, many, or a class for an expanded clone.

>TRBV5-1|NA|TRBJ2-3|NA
TGCGCCAGCAGTAACCCAGGGGTCGGCACAGATACGCAGTATTTT
CASSNPGVGTDTQYF
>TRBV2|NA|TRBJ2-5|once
TGTGCCAGCAGGACTAGATGGGATGAGACCCAGTACTTC
CASRTRWDETQYF
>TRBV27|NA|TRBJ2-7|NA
TGTGCCAGCGGGCCGCGGTGGTACTACGAGCAGTACTTC
CASGPRWYYEQYF
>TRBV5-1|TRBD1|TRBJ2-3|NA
TGCGCCAGCAGCTTTCTGTGGACAGGGGGCGAGGCGGATACGCAGTATTTT
CASSFLWTGGEADTQYF
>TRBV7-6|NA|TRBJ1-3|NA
TGTGCCAGCAGCTTAGGGGGGGGCCGTAGCTCTGGAAACACCATATATTTT
CASSLGGGRSSGNTIYF
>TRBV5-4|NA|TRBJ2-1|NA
TGTGCCAGCAGCTCCCCCCCGCGCAATGAGCAGTTCTTC
CASSSPPRNEQFF
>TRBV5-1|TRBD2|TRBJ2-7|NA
TGCGCCAGCAGCTTGGGGACTAGAAAGGTCGAGCAGTACTTC
CASSLGTRKVEQYF
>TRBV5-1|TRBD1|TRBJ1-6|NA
TGCGCCAGCAGCTTGGATGGGACAGGGAGCTCCTATAATTCACCCCTCCACTTT
CASSLDGTGSSYNSPLHF
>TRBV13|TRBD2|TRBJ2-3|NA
TGTGCCAGCAGCCCCGCGGGGGGGCGGGCAGATACGCAGTATTTT
CASSPAGGRADTQYF
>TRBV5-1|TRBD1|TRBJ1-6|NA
TGCGCCAGCAGCTCCTGGCCGGGACAGGCATATATTAATTCACCCCTCCACTTT
CASSSWPGQAYINSPLHF
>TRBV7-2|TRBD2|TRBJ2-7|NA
TGTGCCAGCAGTCTTAGCGGGAGGGCCTACGAGCAGTACTTC
CASSLSGRAYEQYF
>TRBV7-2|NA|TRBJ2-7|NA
TGTGCCAGCAGCTCCCCGGACAGAGACTACGAGCAGTACTTC
CASSSPDRDYEQYF
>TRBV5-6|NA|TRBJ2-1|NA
TGTGCCAGCAGCTTCCGGGACCCGCCCTACAATGAGCAGTTCTTC
CASSFRDPPYNEQFF
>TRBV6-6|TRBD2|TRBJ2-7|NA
TGTGCCAGCACCCTTAGCGGGGGAACCTACGAGCAGTACTTC
CASTLSGGTYEQYF
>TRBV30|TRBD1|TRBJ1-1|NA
TGTGCCTGGAGGATGACAGGGGGAAACGAAGCTTTCTTT
CAWRMTGGNEAFF
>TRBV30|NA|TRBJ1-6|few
TGTGCCTGGACGGATGTATATCCCTCCTATAATTCACCCCTCCACTTT
CAWTDVYPSYNSPLHF
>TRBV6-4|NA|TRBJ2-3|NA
TGTGCCAGCAGTGAACAGTCCACAGATACGCAGTATTTT
CASSEQSTDTQYF
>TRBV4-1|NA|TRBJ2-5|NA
TGCGCCAGCAGCCAAGATCAGGCCTACCCCCCAGAGACCCAGTACTTC
CASSQDQAYPPETQYF
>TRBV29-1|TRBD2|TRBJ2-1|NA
TGCAGCGGGACTAGCGGGAGGTACAATGAGCAGTTCTTC
CSGTSGRYNEQFF
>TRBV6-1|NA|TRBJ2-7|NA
TGTGCCAGCGCCGTGGGAGCCTACGAGCAGTACTTC
CASAVGAYEQYF
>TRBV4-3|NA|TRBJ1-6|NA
TGCGCCAGCAGCCAAGATGCAAGGGGGGGATCACCCCTCCACTTT
CASSQDARGGSPLHF
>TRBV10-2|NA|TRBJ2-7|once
TGCGCCAGCAGTGAGCCGAACTACGAGCAGTACTTC
CASSEPNYEQYF
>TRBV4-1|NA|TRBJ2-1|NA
TGCGCCAGCAGCCAGGGGAGAGGGGGGGGGCTAAATGAGCAGTTCTTC
CASSQGRGGGLNEQFF
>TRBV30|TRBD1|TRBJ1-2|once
TGTGCCTGGGGATCAGGGGGCTATGGCTACACCTTC
CAWGSGGYGYTF
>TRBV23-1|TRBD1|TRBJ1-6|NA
TGCGCCAGCAGTCAAATGGCTGACAGGGGGTCTTCACCCCTCCACTTT
CASSQMADRGSSPLHF
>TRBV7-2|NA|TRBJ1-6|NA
TGTGCCAGCAGCTTAGTTTGGCAGGGGATTTCACCCCTCCACTTT
CASSLVWQGISPLHF
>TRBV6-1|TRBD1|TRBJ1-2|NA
TGTGCCAGCAGTGAAGCGGGGGGACAGGGGGCCCGCTATGGCTACACCTTC
CASSEAGGQGARYGYTF
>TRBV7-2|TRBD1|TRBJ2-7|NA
TGTGCCAGCAGCTTAGTAGGGGGCAGGGCCTACGAGCAGTACTTC
CASSLVGGRAYEQYF
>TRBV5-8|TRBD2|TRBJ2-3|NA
TGTGCCAGCAGCTCATTACTAGCGGGGGGCGATACGCAGTATTTT
CASSSLLAGGDTQYF